The rows below give T cell receptor beta chains drawn from one sample of a study of cytomegalovirus exposure and HLA in healthy donors. The protocol was immunoSEQ multiplex PCR, while the TCRdb copy is restricted to in-frame clones and leaves out a portion. This table holds 110,000 to 150,000 clones, over 75% found once. The sequencing sample was made of PBMCs. These receptors were collected from a woman in her twenties or thirties in good health and CMV-seronegative. The CDR3 runs from the conserved cysteine through the conserved F or W. A D gene is named only where the DNA matches it firmly. Expanded clones get a size class; other rows say once, few or many, or leave the size out.

cdr3_aa cdr3_nt j_call d_call v_call clone_size
CASSLRAGSTWGYTF TGTGCCAGCAGCTTGAGAGCAGGGTCAACTTGGGGCTACACCTTC TRBJ1-2 . TRBV5-6 .
CASSLEGTSGFNEQFF TGCGCCAGCAGCTTGGAAGGGACTAGCGGGTTCAATGAGCAGTTCTTC TRBJ2-1 TRBD2 TRBV5-1 .
CASSVGRVDEQYF TGTGCCAGCAGCGTAGGCAGGGTAGACGAGCAGTACTTC TRBJ2-7 . TRBV9 .
CASSNRGGGRLFF TGTGCCAGCAGTAACAGGGGGGGAGGACGGCTGTTTTTT TRBJ1-4 TRBD1 TRBV27 .
CASSLLSTNEKLFF TGTGCCAGCAGCCTATTATCAACTAATGAAAAACTGTTTTTT TRBJ1-4 . TRBV6-5 .
CASSLTGTQETQYF TGTGCCAGCAGCTTGACGGGAACTCAAGAGACCCAGTACTTC TRBJ2-5 . TRBV5-5 .
CASSSSGVPYGYTF TGCGCCAGCAGTTCTTCAGGGGTCCCCTATGGCTACACCTTC TRBJ1-2 . TRBV5-1 .
CASSPRTSGGFYNEQFF TGTGCCAGCAGTCCTAGGACTAGCGGGGGGTTCTACAATGAGCAGTTCTTC TRBJ2-1 TRBD2 TRBV11-3 once
CASRHSQNYGYTF TGTGCCAGCAGGCACAGCCAGAACTATGGCTACACCTTC TRBJ1-2 . TRBV6-1 .
CASSPTGDTQYF TGTGCCAGCTCGCCTACAGGAGATACGCAGTATTTT TRBJ2-3 . TRBV18 once
CASSLVGGGADTQYF TGTGCCAGCAGCTTAGTAGGCGGGGGGGCGGATACGCAGTATTTT TRBJ2-3 TRBD2 TRBV7-2 .
CASSESRSQGGHYEQYF TGTGCCAGCAGTGAGAGCCGTTCACAGGGGGGGCACTACGAGCAGTACTTC TRBJ2-7 . TRBV6-1 .
CASSFVRGGEQGNTGELFF TGCGCCAGCAGCTTTGTGAGGGGGGGGGAACAGGGAAACACCGGGGAGCTGTTTTTT TRBJ2-2 . TRBV5-1 .
CASSSQLGGGRTEAFF TGTGCCAGCAGTTCCCAACTGGGGGGGGGTCGGACTGAAGCTTTCTTT TRBJ1-1 . TRBV6-5 once
CASSGPRANQPQHF TGTGCCAGCAGCGGCCCCAGGGCCAATCAGCCCCAGCATTTT TRBJ1-5 . TRBV6-1 .
CASSLGVGQGVQPQHF TGTGCCAGCAGCTTGGGGGTTGGACAGGGGGTTCAGCCCCAGCATTTT TRBJ1-5 TRBD1 TRBV5-6 .
CASSRRGNDYGYTF TGTGCCAGCAGCCGGAGGGGTAACGACTATGGCTACACCTTC TRBJ1-2 . TRBV6-1 .
CASSLGTSSYEQYF TGCGCCAGCAGCTTGGGGACTAGCTCCTACGAGCAGTACTTC TRBJ2-7 TRBD2 TRBV5-1 .
CATSREGRVLSNYGYTF TGTGCCACCAGCAGAGAGGGCAGGGTTCTTTCTAACTATGGCTACACCTTC TRBJ1-2 . TRBV15 .
CASSPTGTNSNQPQHF TGTGCCAGCTCACCAACAGGAACCAATAGCAATCAGCCCCAGCATTTT TRBJ1-5 . TRBV18 .
CASSPYRDGSDTQYF TGTGCCAGCTCACCTTACAGGGATGGGTCAGATACGCAGTATTTT TRBJ2-3 . TRBV18 once
CASSLRGPQGYTF TGTGCCAGCAGCCTCAGGGGGCCGCAGGGCTACACCTTC TRBJ1-2 TRBD1 TRBV7-2 .
CASSYFGTGANVLTF TGTGCCAGCAGTTACTTCGGGACTGGGGCCAACGTCCTGACTTTC TRBJ2-6 . TRBV6-5 .
CASSFFSGRDSNTEAFF TGTGCCAGCAGTTTTTTCTCGGGTCGGGACTCGAACACTGAAGCTTTCTTT TRBJ1-1 . TRBV27 .